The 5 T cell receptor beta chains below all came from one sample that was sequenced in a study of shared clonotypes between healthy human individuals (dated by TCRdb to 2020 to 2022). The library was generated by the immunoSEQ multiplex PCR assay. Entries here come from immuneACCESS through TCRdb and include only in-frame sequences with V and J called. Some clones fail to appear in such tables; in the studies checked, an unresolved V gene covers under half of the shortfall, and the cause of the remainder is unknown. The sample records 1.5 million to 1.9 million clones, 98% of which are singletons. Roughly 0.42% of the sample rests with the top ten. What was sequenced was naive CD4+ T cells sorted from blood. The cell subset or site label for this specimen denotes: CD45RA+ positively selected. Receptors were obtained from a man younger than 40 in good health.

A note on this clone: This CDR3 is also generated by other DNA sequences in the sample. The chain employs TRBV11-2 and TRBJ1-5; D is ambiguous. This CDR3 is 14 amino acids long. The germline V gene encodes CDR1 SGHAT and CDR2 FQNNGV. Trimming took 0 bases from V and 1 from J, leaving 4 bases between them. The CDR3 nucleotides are TGTGCCAGCAGCTTAGACAGCAGCAATCAGCCCCAGCATTTT. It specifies CASSLDSSNQPQHF.

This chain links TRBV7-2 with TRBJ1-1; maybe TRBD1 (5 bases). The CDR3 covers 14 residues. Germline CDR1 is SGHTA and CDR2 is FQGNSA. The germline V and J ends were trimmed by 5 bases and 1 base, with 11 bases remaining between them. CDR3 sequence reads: CASSPGPKNTEAFF. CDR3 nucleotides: TGTGCCAGCAGCCCGGGACCAAAGAACACTGAAGCTTTCTTT.

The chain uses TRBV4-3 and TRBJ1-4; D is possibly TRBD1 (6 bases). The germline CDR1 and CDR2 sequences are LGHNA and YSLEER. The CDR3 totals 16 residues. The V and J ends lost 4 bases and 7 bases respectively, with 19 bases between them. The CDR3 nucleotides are TGCGCCAGCAGCCCGAGTCTGGGACACAATCCTGAAAAACTGTTTTTT. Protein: CASSPSLGHNPEKLFF.

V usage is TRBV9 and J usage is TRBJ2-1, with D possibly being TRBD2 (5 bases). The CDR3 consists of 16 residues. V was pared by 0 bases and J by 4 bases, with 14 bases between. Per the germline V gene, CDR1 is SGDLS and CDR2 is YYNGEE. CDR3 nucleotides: TGTGCCAGCAGCGTAGAGGGTGGGAGCCGTTACAATGAGCAGTTCTTC. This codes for CASSVEGGSRYNEQFF. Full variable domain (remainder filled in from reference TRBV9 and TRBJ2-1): DSGVTQTPKHLITATGQRVTLRCSPRSGDLSVYWYQQSLDQGLQFLIQYYNGEERAKGNILERFSAQQFPDLHSELNLSSLELGDSALYFCASSVEGGSRYNEQFFGPGTRLTVL.

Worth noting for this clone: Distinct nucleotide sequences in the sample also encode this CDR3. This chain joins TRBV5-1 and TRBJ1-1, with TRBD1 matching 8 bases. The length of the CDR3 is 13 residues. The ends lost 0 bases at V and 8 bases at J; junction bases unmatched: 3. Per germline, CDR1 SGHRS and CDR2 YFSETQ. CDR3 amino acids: CASSLAQGAEAFF. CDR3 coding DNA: TGCGCCAGCAGCTTGGCGCAGGGGGCAGAAGCTTTCTTT. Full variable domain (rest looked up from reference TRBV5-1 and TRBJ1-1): KAGVTQTPRYLIKTRGQQVTLSCSPISGHRSVSWYQQTPGQGLQFLFEYFSETQRNKGNFPGRFSGRQFSNSRSEMNVSTLELGDSALYLCASSLAQGAEAFFGQGTRLTVV.